These T cell receptor beta chains were read from a single sample in a study of identical twins. TCRdb re-derived calls from the 5' RACE reads in MiXCR, one entry per CDR3 protein. The sample has over 200,000 distinct CDR3 sequences, around 10% seen once; the top ten hold 5.1%. The sequenced sample was memory (CD45RO+) T cells sorted from blood. The receptor set was obtained from a woman in her late teens or twenties in good health. CDR3s include the opening cysteine and the closing phenylalanine or tryptophan.

V gene	J gene	CDR3 protein
TRBV18	TRBJ2-5	CASSPVSSEETQYF
TRBV30	TRBJ2-7	CAWGDSRYEQYF
TRBV20-1	TRBJ2-1	CSARRPSSYNEQFF
TRBV3-1	TRBJ2-5	CASSYLAGGVRETQYF
TRBV25-1	TRBJ1-2	CASSEPAGLHYGYTF
TRBV30	TRBJ2-5	CAWSADWSGRETQYF
TRBV5-1	TRBJ2-7	CASSSGLAGGPREQYF
TRBV5-1	TRBJ1-1	CASSLGQVNTEAFF
TRBV28	TRBJ1-5	CASIPRDRIGSNQPQHF
TRBV6-4	TRBJ2-7	CASRSVKGHEQYF
TRBV20-1	TRBJ1-2	CSAPVTETHGYTF
TRBV7-9	TRBJ1-6	CASRPPRANSPLHF
TRBV20-1	TRBJ2-7	CSARDRGTFEQYF
TRBV20-1	TRBJ2-1	CSAHRDGPGHEQFF
TRBV3-1	TRBJ1-2	CASSLLDRGDGYTF
TRBV11-2	TRBJ2-2	CASSLTEFYTGELFF
TRBV12-3/TRBV12-4	TRBJ2-2	CASGAGANTGELFF
TRBV20-1	TRBJ1-2	CSARMGTGVGYTF
TRBV6-1	TRBJ2-3	CASSPLQRQGGDTQYF
TRBV18	TRBJ2-3	CASQTSRSSTDTQYF
TRBV2	TRBJ1-4	CASSVMGVPNEKLFF
TRBV20-1	TRBJ2-1	CSARATSGGRSEQFF
TRBV20-1	TRBJ2-4	CSARESRRMAKNIQYF
TRBV28	TRBJ2-7	CASSSSGGRLRFEQYF
TRBV10-3	TRBJ2-7	CAISAVTSSSYEQYF
TRBV20-1	TRBJ2-1	CSARDRLAEQFF
TRBV7-2	TRBJ2-7	CASSLGGTTTYEQYF
TRBV15	TRBJ1-2	CATSRPRQHSNYGYTF
TRBV12-5	TRBJ1-1	CASGFQTNTEAFF
TRBV12-3/TRBV12-4	TRBJ2-5	CASSSETQYF
TRBV20-1	TRBJ1-2	CSARHEGYTF
TRBV5-1	TRBJ2-7	CASSLGQGAQEQYF
TRBV7-3	TRBJ2-1	CASSLSSGGASYNEQFF
TRBV3-1	TRBJ1-2	CASSLSTPYKGYTF
TRBV12-3/TRBV12-4	TRBJ1-5	CASTWGYYQPQHF
TRBV3-1	TRBJ2-7	CASSLTSGGDYEQYF
TRBV27	TRBJ2-2	CASSSSHRVSSGELFF
TRBV6-2/TRBV6-3	TRBJ2-4	CASSYMSTDSIQYF
TRBV10-2	TRBJ2-3	CASLQSVSTDTQYF
TRBV20-1	TRBJ2-5	CSASKGSQETQYF
TRBV7-6	TRBJ2-3	CASRMRRGGLDTQYF
TRBV5-1	TRBJ1-1	CASSATGTNTEAFF
TRBV6-6	TRBJ1-1	CASRDLEAFF
TRBV7-2	TRBJ2-7	CASSPTTRGSYEQYF
TRBV3-1	TRBJ1-3	CASKQSGNTIYF
TRBV20-1	TRBJ2-5	CSVRTGQETQYF
TRBV29-1	TRBJ2-7	CSVVGLAGSYSSYEQYF
TRBV6-5	TRBJ2-3	CASSYSGQGLDTQYF
TRBV3-1	TRBJ2-5	CASSQFSGGQETQYF